This T cell receptor (beta chain) was sequenced in a study of CD8 T cells in Susac syndrome. Reverse transcription used roughly 0.45 to 1 ug RNA and random hexamers. By means of immunoSEQ multiplex PCR, TCR beta CDR3 spanning 54 Vbeta and 13 Jbeta underwent amplification. Each CDR3 protein gets one entry after TCRdb re-called the immunoSEQ multiplex PCR reads with MiXCR. The sample includes around 160,000 distinct CDR3 sequences, roughly 94% seen only once; the top ten take about 0.089%. CDR1 is DFQATT and CDR2 is SNEGSKA in the germline V gene (reference sequence). V lost 1 base to trimming and J lost 8 bases, with 14 bases between them. The CDR3 has 13 residues. The T cells that were sequenced for TCR beta were CD8+ and CD4+ cells from blood. TEMRA cells were FACS-enriched and CD8+ and CD4+ T cells negatively isolated.

The TCR comes from a human donor with multiple sclerosis. Sequencing was done on a sample of CD4+ T cells from PBMCs. This chain joins TRBV20-1 and TRBJ1-2, with D possibly matching TRBD1 (6 bases). Here the CDR3 reads CSARGEGDAGYTF. The CDR3 nucleotides read TGCAGTGCTAGAGGAGAGGGGGACGCCGGCTACACCTTC.